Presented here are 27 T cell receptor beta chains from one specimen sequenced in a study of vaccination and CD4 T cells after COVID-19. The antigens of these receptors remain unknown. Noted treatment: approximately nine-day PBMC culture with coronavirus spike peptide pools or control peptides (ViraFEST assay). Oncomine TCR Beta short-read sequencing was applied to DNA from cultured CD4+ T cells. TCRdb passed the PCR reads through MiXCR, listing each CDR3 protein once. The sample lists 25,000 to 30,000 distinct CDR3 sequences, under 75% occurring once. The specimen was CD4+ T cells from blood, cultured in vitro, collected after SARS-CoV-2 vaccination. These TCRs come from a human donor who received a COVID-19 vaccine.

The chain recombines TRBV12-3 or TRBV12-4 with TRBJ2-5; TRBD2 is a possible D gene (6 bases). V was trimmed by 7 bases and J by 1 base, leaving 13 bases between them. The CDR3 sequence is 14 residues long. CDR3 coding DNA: TGTGCCAGCACGGCCCGCGGGGCCCAAGAGACCCAGTACTTC. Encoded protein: CASTARGAQETQYF.

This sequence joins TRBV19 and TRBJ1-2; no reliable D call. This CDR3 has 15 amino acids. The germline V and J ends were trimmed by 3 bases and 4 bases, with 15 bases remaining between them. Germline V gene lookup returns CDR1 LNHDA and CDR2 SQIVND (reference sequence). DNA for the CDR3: TGTGCCAGTAGTATGTTGAGTGTGGCGGGCTATGGCTACACCTTC. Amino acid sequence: CASSMLSVAGYGYTF.

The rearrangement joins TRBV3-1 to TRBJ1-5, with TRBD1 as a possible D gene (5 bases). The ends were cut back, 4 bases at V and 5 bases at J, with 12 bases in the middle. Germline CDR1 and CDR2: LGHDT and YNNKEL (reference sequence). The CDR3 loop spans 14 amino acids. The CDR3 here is CASSPAGFDQPQHF. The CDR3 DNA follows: TGTGCCAGCAGCCCCGCAGGGTTCGATCAGCCCCAGCATTTT.

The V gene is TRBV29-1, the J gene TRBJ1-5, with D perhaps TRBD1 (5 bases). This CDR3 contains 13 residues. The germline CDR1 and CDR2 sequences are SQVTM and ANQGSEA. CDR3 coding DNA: TGCAGTGTACTATGGGGGAGCAATCAGCCCCAGCATTTT. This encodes CSVLWGSNQPQHF.

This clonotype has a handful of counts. CDR3 loop: CASSQVVGQGGTQYF. The CDR3 DNA follows: TGTGCCAGCAGCCAAGTTGTCGGACAGGGAGGGACCCAGTACTTC. The gene calls are TRBV14 and TRBJ2-5, with 8 bases lining up with TRBD1. The junction had 8 bases not matched to a gene; V was cut back by 1 base and J by 7 bases. Per the germline V gene, CDR1 is SGHDN and CDR2 is FVKESK. The CDR3 loop spans 15 amino acids.

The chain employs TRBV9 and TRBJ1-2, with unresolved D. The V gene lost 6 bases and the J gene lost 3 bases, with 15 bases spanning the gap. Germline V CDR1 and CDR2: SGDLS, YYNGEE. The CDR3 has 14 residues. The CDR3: CASNKGPRDYGYTF. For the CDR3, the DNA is TGTGCCAGCAACAAAGGCCCTCGGGACTATGGCTACACCTTC.

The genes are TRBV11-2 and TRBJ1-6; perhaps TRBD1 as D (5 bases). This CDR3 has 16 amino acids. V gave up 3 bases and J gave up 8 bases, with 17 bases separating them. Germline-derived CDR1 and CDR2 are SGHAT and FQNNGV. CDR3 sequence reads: CASSFAGFGFDSPLHF. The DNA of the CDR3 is TGTGCCAGCAGCTTCGCAGGGTTCGGATTCGATTCACCCCTCCACTTT.

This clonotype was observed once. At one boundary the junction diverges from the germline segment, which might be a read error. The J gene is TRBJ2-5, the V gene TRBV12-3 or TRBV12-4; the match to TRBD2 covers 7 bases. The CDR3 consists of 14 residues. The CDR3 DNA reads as TGTGCCGGCAGCTCAAGGGGAGGGGCCGGGGCCCAGTACTTC. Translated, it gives CAGSSRGGAGAQYF.

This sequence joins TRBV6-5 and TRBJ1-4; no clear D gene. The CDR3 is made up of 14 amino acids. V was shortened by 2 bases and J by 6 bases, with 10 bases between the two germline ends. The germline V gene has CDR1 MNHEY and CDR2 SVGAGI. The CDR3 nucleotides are TGTGCCAGCAGTTACCGTTCAGCCGATGAAAAACTGTTTTTT. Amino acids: CASSYRSADEKLFF.

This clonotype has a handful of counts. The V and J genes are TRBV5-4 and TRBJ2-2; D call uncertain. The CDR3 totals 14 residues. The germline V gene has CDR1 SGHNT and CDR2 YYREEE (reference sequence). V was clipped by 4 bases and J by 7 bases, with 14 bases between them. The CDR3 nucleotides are TGTGCCAGCAGCCCCGAGGACCGGTTCGGGGAGCTGTTTTTT. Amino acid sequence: CASSPEDRFGELFF.

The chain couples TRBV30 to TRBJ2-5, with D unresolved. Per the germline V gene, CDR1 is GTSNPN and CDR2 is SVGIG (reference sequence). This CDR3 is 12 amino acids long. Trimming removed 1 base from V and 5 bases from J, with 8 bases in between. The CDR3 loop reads CAWSGSRETQYF. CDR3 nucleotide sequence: TGTGCCTGGAGTGGATCGCGGGAGACCCAGTACTTC.

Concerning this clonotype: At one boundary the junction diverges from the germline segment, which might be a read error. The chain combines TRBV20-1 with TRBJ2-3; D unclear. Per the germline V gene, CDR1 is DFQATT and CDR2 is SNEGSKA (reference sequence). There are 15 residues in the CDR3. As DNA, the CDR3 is TGCAGTGCTGGAGAGTGGACCACCAGCACAGATACGCAGTATTTT. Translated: CSAGEWTTSTDTQYF.

The CDR3 region has the DNA TGTGCCAGCAGCCAGTCCCCATTAGGAACGGTCCAAGAGACCCAGTACTTC. Protein product: CASSQSPLGTVQETQYF. The gene calls are TRBV4-2 and TRBJ2-5; D not resolved. Trimming cost V 3 bases and J 1 base, with 18 bases left between them. The germline CDR1 and CDR2 sequences are LGHNA and YNFKEQ. This CDR3 has 17 residues.

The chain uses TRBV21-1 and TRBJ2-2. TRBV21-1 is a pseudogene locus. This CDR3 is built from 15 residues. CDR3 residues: CATCQQVWTAGELFF. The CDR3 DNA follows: TGTGCCACCTGCCAGCAAGTGTGGACGGCCGGGGAGCTGTTTTTT.

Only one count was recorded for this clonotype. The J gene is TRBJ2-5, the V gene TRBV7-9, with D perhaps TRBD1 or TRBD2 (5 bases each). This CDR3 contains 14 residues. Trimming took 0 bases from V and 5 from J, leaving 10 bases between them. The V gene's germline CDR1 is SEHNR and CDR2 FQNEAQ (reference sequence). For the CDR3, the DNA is TGTGCCAGCAGCTTAGCGGGACGTGTGGAGACCCAGTACTTC. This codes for CASSLAGRVETQYF.

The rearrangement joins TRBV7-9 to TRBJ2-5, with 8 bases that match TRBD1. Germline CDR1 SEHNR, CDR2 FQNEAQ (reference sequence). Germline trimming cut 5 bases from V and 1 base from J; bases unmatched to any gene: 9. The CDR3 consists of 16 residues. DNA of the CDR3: TGTGCCAGCAGCCTTAGGGGGGACAGGCCCCAAGAGACCCAGTACTTC. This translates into CASSLRGDRPQETQYF.

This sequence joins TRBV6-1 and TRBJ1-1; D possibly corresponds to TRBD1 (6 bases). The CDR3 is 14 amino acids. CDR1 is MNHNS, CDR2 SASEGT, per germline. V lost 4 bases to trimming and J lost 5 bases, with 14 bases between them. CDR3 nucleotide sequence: TGTGCCAGCAGTGTGGCAGGGGAGGTAACTGAAGCTTTCTTT. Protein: CASSVAGEVTEAFF.

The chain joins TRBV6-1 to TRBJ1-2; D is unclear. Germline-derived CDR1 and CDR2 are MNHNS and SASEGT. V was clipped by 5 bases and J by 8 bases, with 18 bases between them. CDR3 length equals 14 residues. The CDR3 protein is CASSNDRARRGYTF. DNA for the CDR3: TGTGCCAGCAGTAACGACCGTGCCCGGAGGGGCTACACCTTC.

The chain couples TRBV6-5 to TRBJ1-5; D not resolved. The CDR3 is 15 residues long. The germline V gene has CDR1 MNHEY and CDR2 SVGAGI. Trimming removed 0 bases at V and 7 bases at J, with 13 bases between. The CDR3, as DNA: TGTGCCAGCAGTTACTCTGGGGAGGGTCGCCAGCCCCAGCATTTT. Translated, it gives CASSYSGEGRQPQHF.

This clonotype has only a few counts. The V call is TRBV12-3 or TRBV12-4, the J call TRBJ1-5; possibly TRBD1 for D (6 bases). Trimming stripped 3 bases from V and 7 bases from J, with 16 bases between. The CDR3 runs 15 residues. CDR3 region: CASSFSIGGGQPQHF. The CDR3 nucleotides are TGTGCCAGCAGTTTTTCGATCGGGGGCGGCCAGCCCCAGCATTTT.

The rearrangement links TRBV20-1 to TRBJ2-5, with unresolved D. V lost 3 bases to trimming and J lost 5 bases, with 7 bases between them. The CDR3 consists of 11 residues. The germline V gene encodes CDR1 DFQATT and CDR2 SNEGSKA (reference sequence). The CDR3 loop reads CSASSWETQYF. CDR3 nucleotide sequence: TGCAGTGCTAGTTCCTGGGAGACCCAGTACTTC.

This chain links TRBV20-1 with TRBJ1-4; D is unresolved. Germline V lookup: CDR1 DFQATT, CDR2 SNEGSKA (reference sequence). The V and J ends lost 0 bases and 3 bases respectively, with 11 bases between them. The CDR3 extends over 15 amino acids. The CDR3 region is CSARDSREPNEKLFF. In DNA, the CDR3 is TGCAGTGCTAGAGATTCAAGGGAACCTAATGAAAAACTGTTTTTT.

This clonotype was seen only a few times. The CDR3 sequence is CASSTRGLWGAETQYF. CDR3 DNA sequence: TGTGCCAGCAGCACACGCGGGCTTTGGGGCGCGGAGACCCAGTACTTC. V is TRBV7-2 and J is TRBJ2-5, with D possibly called TRBD1 or TRBD2 (5 bases each). The CDR3 consists of 16 residues. Germline CDR1 is SGHTA and CDR2 is FQGNSA. Trimming shortened V by 5 bases and J by 5 bases, and 21 bases separated the two germline ends.

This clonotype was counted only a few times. The CDR3 coding sequence is TGCAGTGCTAGAGATGCGGGTCTTAACTATGGCTACACCTTC. This codes for CSARDAGLNYGYTF. The chain links TRBV20-1 to TRBJ1-2; D not resolved. Germline-derived CDR1 and CDR2 are DFQATT and SNEGSKA (reference sequence). This CDR3 has 14 amino acids. V was clipped by 0 bases and J by 1 base, with 9 bases between them.

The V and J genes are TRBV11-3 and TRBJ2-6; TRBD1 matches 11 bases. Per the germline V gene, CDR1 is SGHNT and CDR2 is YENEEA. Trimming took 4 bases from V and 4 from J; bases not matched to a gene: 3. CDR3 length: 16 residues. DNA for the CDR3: TGTGCCAGCAGCTGGGGACAGGGGGACGGGGCCAACGTCCTGACTTTC. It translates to CASSWGQGDGANVLTF. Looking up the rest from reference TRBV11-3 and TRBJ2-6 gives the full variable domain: EAGVVQSPRYKIIEKKQPVAFWCNPISGHNTLYWYLQNLGQGPELLIRYENEEAVDDSQLPKDRFSAERLKGVDSTLKIQPAELGDSAVYLCASSWGQGDGANVLTFGAGSRLTVL.

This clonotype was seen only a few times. CDR3 sequence reads: CASRFKYQPQHF. CDR3 in DNA: TGTGCCAGCAGATTCAAGTATCAGCCCCAGCATTTT. This rearrangement joins TRBV12-3 or TRBV12-4 to TRBJ1-5; no firm D call. The V and J ends lost 6 bases and 5 bases respectively, with 8 bases between them. This CDR3 is 12 amino acids long.

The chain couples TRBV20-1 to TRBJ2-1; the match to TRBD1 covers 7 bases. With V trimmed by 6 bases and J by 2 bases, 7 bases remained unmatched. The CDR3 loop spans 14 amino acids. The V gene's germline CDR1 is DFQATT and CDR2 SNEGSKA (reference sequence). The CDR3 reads CSAHGQAAYNEQFF. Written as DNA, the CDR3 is TGCAGTGCCCACGGACAGGCCGCCTACAATGAGCAGTTCTTC.